The 29 T cell receptor beta chains reported below all come from one sample, sequenced in a study of a mutant IDH1 vaccine in newly diagnosed glioma. Clones were sequenced by immunoSEQ multiplex PCR, and TCRdb holds only the in-frame ones, with some missing. The table includes 15,000 to 20,000 clones, less than 97% detected once. Time point here: baseline, week 1 (first vaccination visit). This sample's treatment: pre-vaccination baseline after standard-of-care therapy. This specimen was peripheral blood mononuclear cells (PBMCs), taken from a glioma patient treated with radiotherapy, temozolomide or both. The receptors were gathered from a young woman with glioma. Some clones in this sample may be carry-over from other donors' samples.

The rearrangement uses TRBV19 and TRBJ1-3; TRBD1 agrees at 7 bases. Trimming cost V 6 bases and J 8 bases; bases outside gene matches: 4. Germline CDR1 LNHDA, CDR2 SQIVND (reference sequence). This CDR3 is 12 amino acids long. The CDR3 loop is CASRNRGDTIYF. The CDR3 region has the DNA TGTGCCAGTAGAAACAGGGGTGACACCATATATTTT.

The chain links TRBV30 to TRBJ1-4, with D unresolved. There are 17 residues in the CDR3. CDR1 and CDR2 from the germline V gene are GTSNPN and SVGIG (reference sequence). V was shortened by 0 bases and J by 5 bases, with 19 bases between the two germline ends. The CDR3 bases are TGTGCCTGGAGTGTACAGCGGACGTACAGCCCGAATGAAAAACTGTTTTTT. It yields the protein CAWSVQRTYSPNEKLFF.

J is TRBJ2-3 and V is TRBV15; 8 positions match TRBD1. The CDR3 spans 18 residues. J lost 4 bases, V lost 0 bases, and 12 bases had no gene match. Germline V gene lookup returns CDR1 LNHNV and CDR2 YYDKDF (reference sequence). The CDR3 coding sequence is TGTGCCACCAGCAGAGATCCCCGGGACAGGTTTATCGCAGATACGCAGTATTTT. This gives the protein CATSRDPRDRFIADTQYF.

This rearrangement joins TRBV7-3 to TRBJ2-5; D is perhaps TRBD1 (6 bases). CDR3 length: 13 amino acids. CDR1 is SGHTA and CDR2 is FQGTGA in the germline V gene. V shed 2 bases and J shed 5 bases, with 9 bases lying between them. The CDR3 DNA sequence: TGTGCCAGCAGCTTAGACAGGAGGGAGACCCAGTACTTC. Amino acids: CASSLDRRETQYF. Variable domain in full (rest from reference TRBV7-3 and TRBJ2-5): GAGVSQTPSNKVTEKGKYVELRCDPISGHTALYWYRQSLGQGPEFLIYFQGTGAADDSGLPNDRFFAVRPEGSVSTLKIQRTERGDSAVYLCASSLDRRETQYFGPGTRLLVL.

V gene TRBV5-4 combines with J gene TRBJ2-6; 9 bases are shared with TRBD1. V gave up 5 bases and J gave up 5 bases; unmatched junction bases: 11. This CDR3 is built from 17 residues. Germline V gives CDR1 SGHNT, CDR2 YYREEE (reference sequence). As DNA, the CDR3 is TGTGCCAGCAGATCGGACAGGGGTGATGGGTGGGCCAACGTCCTGACTTTC. Translation gives CASRSDRGDGWANVLTF.

The chain employs TRBV5-1 and TRBJ2-5, with a tentative D call TRBD2 (5 bases). CDR1 and CDR2 (germline): SGHRS, YFSETQ. V was cut by 0 bases and J by 5 bases, with 17 bases left in between. CDR3 length equals 16 residues. The CDR3, as DNA: TGCGCCAGCAGCTTGGCCGGAGAGGGCCCTCATGAGACCCAGTACTTC. This encodes CASSLAGEGPHETQYF.

The chain combines TRBV6-5 with TRBJ2-7; the D gene is possibly TRBD2 (6 bases). V was pared by 4 bases and J by 7 bases, with 14 bases between. From germline, CDR1 is MNHEY and CDR2 SVGAGI. The CDR3 has 13 amino acids. DNA of the CDR3: TGTGCCAGCAGTTGGCGACGGGCGGGGGAGCAGTACTTC. This sequence encodes CASSWRRAGEQYF.

The V gene is TRBV10-3, the J gene TRBJ1-2, with TRBD1 matching over 9 bases. The CDR3 runs 15 residues. CDR1 ENHRY and CDR2 SYGVKD come from the germline V gene. V was pared by 2 bases and J by 7 bases, with 8 bases of the junction left unmatched. The CDR3, as DNA: TGTGCCATCAGTGAGCAGGGACAGGGTATAGGTGGCTACACCTTC. Encoded protein: CAISEQGQGIGGYTF.

The chain has TRBV13 and TRBJ1-6; 7 bases map to TRBD1. The CDR3 is 17 residues long. Germline CDR1 and CDR2: PRHDT and FYEKMQ (reference sequence). The J segment lost 2 bases and the V segment lost 0 bases, leaving 4 bases of the junction unmatched. The chain's CDR3 is CASSLGRRGTYNSPLHF. The CDR3 coding sequence is TGTGCCAGCAGCTTAGGCCGCAGGGGGACCTATAATTCACCCCTCCACTTT.

This rearrangement joins TRBV9 to TRBJ2-1, with no clear D. The CDR3 runs 10 residues. The V and J ends lost 3 bases and 6 bases respectively, with 1 base between them. Per the germline V gene, CDR1 is SGDLS and CDR2 is YYNGEE. CDR3 DNA: TGTGCCAGCAGCGGCAATGAGCAGTTCTTC. Translating it yields CASSGNEQFF.

This rearrangement joins TRBV2 to TRBJ2-1; 9 positions agree with TRBD1. CDR1 is SNHLY, CDR2 FYNNEI, per germline. The junction had 5 bases not matched to a gene; V was cut back by 6 bases and J by 2 bases. CDR3 length: 15 residues. CDR3 region: CASSPQGATYNEQFF. CDR3 nucleotides: TGTGCCAGCAGCCCACAGGGGGCAACCTACAATGAGCAGTTCTTC.

The chain uses TRBV18 and TRBJ1-1; D not certain. CDR3 length equals 15 residues. V was trimmed by 4 bases and J by 5 bases, leaving 17 bases between them. Germline CDR1 KGHSH, CDR2 LQKENI. The CDR3 region has the DNA TGTGCCAGCTCACTAATCCAACCGAAAGAGACTGAAGCTTTCTTT. Protein: CASSLIQPKETEAFF.

The chain combines TRBV2 with TRBJ1-2; D is unclear. Germline V lookup: CDR1 SNHLY, CDR2 FYNNEI. This CDR3 is built from 13 residues. With 5 bases removed from V and 8 bases from J, the gap between germline ends came to 15 bases. The CDR3 region has the DNA TGTGCCAGCAGTTTCGACGCGCTCACGGGCTACACCTTC. It translates to CASSFDALTGYTF.

A few counts support this clone. The gene calls are TRBV28 and TRBJ2-2, with no clear D. The length of the CDR3 is 12 residues. V was trimmed by 5 bases and J by 5 bases, leaving 6 bases between them. CDR1 and CDR2 from the germline V gene are MDHEN and SYDVKM. The CDR3 bases are TGTGCCAGCAGTCCCGGGACCGGGGAGCTGTTTTTT. It codes for CASSPGTGELFF. The full variable domain, in which reference TRBV28 and TRBJ2-2 provide the parts outside the CDR3, is DVKVTQSSRYLVKRTGEKVFLECVQDMDHENMFWYRQDPGLGLRLIYFSYDVKMKEKGDIPEGYSVSREKKERFSLILESASTNQTSMYLCASSPGTGELFFGEGSRLTVL.

CDR3 in DNA: TGTGCCAGCAGCCAAGTGTCGAGCACTGAAGCTTTCTTT. Residues: CASSQVSSTEAFF. The rearrangement links TRBV14 to TRBJ1-1, with D unresolved. Germline CDR1 is SGHDN and CDR2 is FVKESK. V was cut by 1 base and J by 4 bases, with 7 bases left in between. The CDR3 contains 13 residues.

The chain carries TRBV6-6 and TRBJ2-1, with no clear D. Looked up from germline, CDR1 is MNHNY and CDR2 is SVGAGI (reference sequence). This CDR3 spans 13 amino acids. The V gene lost 6 bases and the J gene lost 4 bases, with 10 bases spanning the gap. The CDR3, as DNA: TGTGCCAGCAGCGGTGAGGTGTACAATGAGCAGTTCTTC. It yields the protein CASSGEVYNEQFF.

CDR3 region: CASSLGRETQYF. The CDR3 bases are TGTGCCAGCTCCCTTGGTCGAGAGACCCAGTACTTC. The gene calls are TRBV7-9 and TRBJ2-5; D call uncertain. The V gene lost 8 bases and the J gene lost 4 bases, with 11 bases spanning the gap. CDR1 is SEHNR and CDR2 is FQNEAQ in the germline V gene (reference sequence). The CDR3 runs to 12 residues.

The chain has TRBV13 and TRBJ2-7; 10 nucleotides line up with TRBD2. The CDR3 is 14 amino acids. V shed 5 bases, J shed 6 bases, and the junction held 7 bases outside the gene matches. Germline loops: CDR1 PRHDT, CDR2 FYEKMQ (reference sequence). CDR3 nucleotides: TGTGCCAGCAGCATCGGGACTAGCGTAGGCGAGCAGTACTTC. Amino acids: CASSIGTSVGEQYF.

The chain uses TRBV7-8 and TRBJ2-5; D is unclear. With 1 base removed from V and 2 bases from J, the gap between germline ends came to 8 bases. The length of the CDR3 is 14 residues. CDR1 is SGHVS, CDR2 FQNEAQ, per germline. The CDR3 DNA is TGTGCCAGCAGCTTAGAGGCATTTCAAGAGACCCAGTACTTC. It codes for CASSLEAFQETQYF.

This chain joins TRBV19 and TRBJ1-1; D gene unclear. The V gene's germline CDR1 is LNHDA and CDR2 SQIVND (reference sequence). CDR3 size: 13 residues. The V and J ends lost 4 bases and 1 base respectively, with 7 bases between them. The CDR3 DNA sequence: TGTGCCAGTAGTACCCGCCGGAACACTGAAGCTTTCTTT. Translating gives CASSTRRNTEAFF.

The CDR3, as DNA: TGTGCCAGTAGTATAATTGGCAGTAGCTCCTACGAGCAGTACTTC. As protein: CASSIIGSSSYEQYF. The gene calls are TRBV19 and TRBJ2-7; no clear D gene. Between the trimmed V and J ends, which lost 2 bases and 0 bases, there was a span of 11 bases. CDR1 and CDR2 from the germline V gene are LNHDA and SQIVND (reference sequence). The CDR3 is 15 residues long.

The chain is built from TRBV10-3 and TRBJ1-6, with D perhaps TRBD1 (6 bases). Trimming removed 4 bases from V and 7 bases from J, with 17 bases in between. CDR3 length equals 16 residues. Germline values: CDR1 ENHRY, CDR2 SYGVKD. The DNA of the CDR3 is TGTGCCATCAGTGGACAGGACCTCCCTCTCAATTCACCCCTCCACTTT. Encoded protein: CAISGQDLPLNSPLHF.

The genes are TRBV14 and TRBJ1-2, with D possibly being TRBD1 (5 bases). CDR3 length equals 16 residues. Deletions cut 1 base from V and 2 bases from J, with 14 bases between. The germline gives CDR1 SGHDN, CDR2 FVKESK. The CDR3 spells CASSQGLGGVNYGYTF. CDR3 nucleotides: TGTGCCAGCAGCCAAGGCTTGGGGGGTGTGAACTATGGCTACACCTTC.

The rearrangement links TRBV19 to TRBJ2-1, with D possibly TRBD1 on 5 matching bases. Germline values: CDR1 LNHDA, CDR2 SQIVND (reference sequence). The CDR3 runs to 14 residues. Trimming pared 10 bases from V and 9 bases from J, leaving 22 bases between. The CDR3 protein is CATSYGAQATEQFF. The CDR3 nucleotides are TGTGCCACCTCCTATGGGGCACAGGCAACTGAGCAGTTCTTC.

This clone was seen just once. CDR3 in amino acids: CASGVKQREKLFF. The CDR3 nucleotides read TGTGCCAGCGGTGTTAAACAAAGGGAAAAACTGTTTTTT. This rearrangement joins TRBV27 to TRBJ1-4; D is uncertain. The V gene lost 8 bases and the J gene lost 8 bases, with 15 bases spanning the gap. Per the germline V gene, CDR1 is MNHEY and CDR2 is SMNVEV (reference sequence). This CDR3 is built from 13 residues. Complete variable domain (other parts from reference TRBV27 and TRBJ1-4): EAQVTQNPRYLITVTGKKLTVTCSQNMNHEYMSWYRQDPGLGLRQIYYSMNVEVTDKGDVPEGYKVSRKEKRNFPLILESPSPNQTSLYFCASGVKQREKLFFGSGTQLSVL.

The chain has TRBV28 and TRBJ1-3; D perhaps matches TRBD1 (6 bases). V lost 7 bases, J lost 10 bases, and 20 bases lay in between. CDR3 length: 14 amino acids. Germline assignment: CDR1 MDHEN and CDR2 SYDVKM. CDR3 bases: TGTGCCAGCACTCACCGGGGGGCCTCTAGGACCATATATTTT. Translated: CASTHRGASRTIYF.

This clone was observed once. The rearrangement uses TRBV4-3 and TRBJ2-6; the D gene could be TRBD1 or TRBD2 (5 bases each). The CDR3 spans 16 residues. V was trimmed by 0 bases and J by 2 bases, leaving 8 bases between them. Germline V gene sequence: CDR1 LGHNA, CDR2 YSLEER. CDR3 residues: CASSQDGGTGANVLTF. In nucleotides, the CDR3 is TGCGCCAGCAGCCAAGATGGGGGAACTGGGGCCAACGTCCTGACTTTC.

The rearrangement links TRBV6-5 to TRBJ1-1; tentative D call: TRBD1 (5 bases). Deletions cut 5 bases from V and 5 bases from J, with 18 bases between. The V gene's germline CDR1 is MNHEY and CDR2 SVGAGI. The CDR3 is made up of 15 amino acids. The CDR3 DNA reads as TGTGCCAGCAGTCCCTTCCCCTCAGGGCGGACTGAAGCTTTCTTT. This encodes CASSPFPSGRTEAFF.

Only one count was recorded for this clone. The CDR3 nucleotides are TGTGCCAGCAGCCAAGATAGGAACGGAGGCTATGGCTACACCTTC. It is translated as CASSQDRNGGYGYTF. This chain links TRBV4-2 with TRBJ1-2; no definite D call. The CDR3 totals 15 residues. The germline V and J ends were trimmed by 0 bases and 4 bases, with 12 bases remaining between them. CDR1 and CDR2 (germline): LGHNA, YNFKEQ.